These 14 T cell receptor beta chains share one sample of origin, sequenced in a study of blood T cell repertoires in COVID-19. Sequencing used immunoSEQ multiplex PCR; TCRdb keeps in-frame clones, though not all of them. The profile covers about 140,000 clones, with roughly four fifths appearing a single time and 10% to 15% taken by the ten largest. The sequencing input was peripheral blood. These receptors came from a man older than 75 with acute or convalescent COVID-19.

This clone has only a few counts. The V gene is TRBV30, the J gene TRBJ1-1; 7 nucleotides line up with TRBD1. J was trimmed by 1 base and V by 0 bases; bases with no gene match: 5. Germline V gene data show CDR1 as GTSNPN and CDR2 as SVGIG (reference sequence). The CDR3 sequence is 15 residues long. This CDR3 reads CAWSVPGGRNTEAFF. In DNA form, the CDR3 reads TGTGCCTGGAGTGTGCCAGGGGGGAGGAACACTGAAGCTTTCTTT.

This chain connects TRBV18 to TRBJ2-3; 8 positions agree with TRBD1. V was pared by 2 bases and J by 5 bases, with 9 bases of the junction left unmatched. The length of the CDR3 is 16 residues. The V gene's germline CDR1 is KGHSH and CDR2 LQKENI. As DNA, the CDR3 is TGTGCCAGCTCACCAACCAGGGGGCAGAGGGGAGATACGCAGTATTTT. Protein sequence: CASSPTRGQRGDTQYF. The full variable domain, with the rest looked up from reference TRBV18 and TRBJ2-3, is NAGVMQNPRHLVRRRGQEARLRCSPMKGHSHVYWYRQLPEEGLKFMVYLQKENIIDESGMPKERFSAEFPKEGPSILRIQQVVRGDSAAYFCASSPTRGQRGDTQYFGPGTRLTVL.

This chain connects TRBV30 to TRBJ2-7; perhaps TRBD2 as D (8 bases). Per the germline V gene, CDR1 is GTSNPN and CDR2 is SVGIG (reference sequence). Between the trimmed V and J ends, which lost 0 bases and 6 bases, there was a span of 15 bases. This CDR3 is built from 14 residues. DNA of the CDR3: TGTGCCTGGAGTGTACGGGAGGGGGCGGGCGAGCAGTACTTC. Its translation is CAWSVREGAGEQYF.

V and J are TRBV5-4 and TRBJ2-2; D is perhaps TRBD2 (6 bases). The V and J ends lost 4 bases and 5 bases respectively, with 15 bases between them. The CDR3 consists of 15 residues. Germline CDR1 and CDR2: SGHNT and YYREEE (reference sequence). The CDR3 coding sequence is TGTGCCAGCAGCCTGCCGGGACTCCGGACCGGGGAGCTGTTTTTT. Translating gives CASSLPGLRTGELFF.

This chain joins TRBV18 and TRBJ2-5; 7 nucleotides line up with TRBD1. From germline, CDR1 is KGHSH and CDR2 LQKENI. V shed 3 bases and J 2 bases; nucleotides not matched to a gene: 3. The CDR3 covers 14 residues. The CDR3 sequence: CASSPSRGQETQYF. As DNA, the CDR3 is TGTGCCAGCTCACCTTCCAGGGGGCAAGAGACCCAGTACTTC.

This chain joins TRBV4-3 and TRBJ1-6; 9 bases are a match to TRBD1. The CDR3 has 13 amino acids. With V trimmed by 4 bases and J by 11 bases, 3 bases remained unmatched. The germline gives CDR1 LGHNA, CDR2 YSLEER. In DNA, the CDR3 is TGCGCCAGCAGCCGGGACAGGGCTGCACCCCTCCACTTT. Protein sequence: CASSRDRAAPLHF.

The chain employs TRBV10-3 and TRBJ2-5; weak D call: TRBD2 (6 bases). This CDR3 is built from 11 residues. Per germline, CDR1 ENHRY and CDR2 SYGVKD. The V gene lost 10 bases and the J gene lost 5 bases, with 11 bases spanning the gap. Here the CDR3 reads CATGDGETQYF. CDR3 nucleotides: TGTGCCACGGGGGACGGGGAGACCCAGTACTTC.

This clone was seen a single time. V is TRBV7-2 and J is TRBJ2-7; 7 positions match TRBD1. Germline trimming cut 6 bases from V and 4 bases from J; bases unmatched to any gene: 9. Per the germline V gene, CDR1 is SGHTA and CDR2 is FQGNSA. The CDR3 extends over 14 amino acids. CDR3 amino acids: CASRVDRDRYEQYF. As DNA, the CDR3 is TGTGCCAGCAGAGTTGACAGGGATCGGTACGAGCAGTACTTC.

This chain joins TRBV5-1 and TRBJ2-7; 9 positions agree with TRBD1. CDR3 size: 16 residues. Germline CDR1 is SGHRS and CDR2 is YFSETQ. The V and J ends lost 3 bases and 0 bases, in that order; junction bases with no gene match: 7. CDR3 nucleotide sequence: TGCGCCAGCAGCTACGACAGGGGGGGCAACTCCTACGAGCAGTACTTC. Its translation is CASSYDRGGNSYEQYF.

A remark on this clone: Other DNA sequences within the sample encode an identical CDR3. The chain links TRBV29-1 to TRBJ2-7; 7 bases match TRBD1. The CDR3 spans 12 residues. Germline assignment: CDR1 SQVTM and CDR2 ANQGSEA. V lost 6 bases to trimming and J lost 3 bases; unmatched junction nucleotides: 5. CDR3 amino acids: CSVGDRVYEQYF. The CDR3 region has the DNA TGCAGCGTAGGGGACAGAGTCTACGAGCAGTACTTC.

This clone was seen a few times. This specimen includes other DNA sequences encoding the same CDR3. The V call is TRBV7-2, the J call TRBJ1-1, with a weak D call TRBD1 (6 bases). Trimming cost V 2 bases and J 4 bases, with 11 bases left between them. Germline assignment: CDR1 SGHTA and CDR2 FQGNSA. The CDR3 extends over 14 amino acids. For the CDR3, the DNA is TGTGCCAGCAGCTTATCACAGGGAAGCACTGAAGCTTTCTTT. Protein: CASSLSQGSTEAFF.

The chain carries TRBV5-1 and TRBJ2-7; D perhaps matches TRBD1 (6 bases). CDR1 is SGHRS, CDR2 YFSETQ, per germline. The CDR3 extends over 17 amino acids. Trimming left V 0 bases short and J 0 bases short, with 16 bases between. The CDR3 loop reads CASSLAPQGPTSYEQYF. CDR3 coding DNA: TGCGCCAGCAGCTTGGCCCCCCAGGGGCCGACCTCCTACGAGCAGTACTTC. Combining the CDR3 with reference TRBV5-1 and TRBJ2-7 gives the whole variable domain KAGVTQTPRYLIKTRGQQVTLSCSPISGHRSVSWYQQTPGQGLQFLFEYFSETQRNKGNFPGRFSGRQFSNSRSEMNVSTLELGDSALYLCASSLAPQGPTSYEQYFGPGTRLTVT.

This clone was found a few times. The V and J genes are TRBV7-2 and TRBJ2-7; D may be TRBD1 (7 bases). The V and J ends lost 6 bases and 1 base respectively, with 13 bases between them. Germline CDR1 is SGHTA and CDR2 is FQGNSA. This CDR3 spans 14 amino acids. The CDR3 protein is CASSFAGQSYEQYF. The CDR3 DNA sequence: TGTGCCAGCAGTTTTGCGGGACAGTCCTACGAGCAGTACTTC.

This chain joins TRBV19 and TRBJ1-6; D uncertain. The V end was cut by 6 bases, the J end by 6 bases, with 12 bases between. CDR1 is LNHDA, CDR2 SQIVND, per germline (reference sequence). The CDR3 runs 14 residues. CDR3 bases: TGTGCCAGTAGGTCAGATCTTTTTAATTCACCCCTCCACTTT. Translated: CASRSDLFNSPLHF.